The next 29 T cell receptor beta chains were all read from a single sample in a study of cytomegalovirus exposure and HLA in healthy donors. The PCR was carried out with 60 Vbeta primers and 13 Jbeta primers. Assay: immunoSEQ multiplex PCR; the TCRdb copy retains only in-frame clones and omits some. The sample has about 110,000 clones, around 79% seen once. The sample comprised PBMCs. The receptors were gathered from a man aged 60 to 69 in good health and CMV-seronegative.

In nucleotides, the CDR3 is TGTGCCGGCACAGCGGGTCTTAACTATGGCTACACCTTC. Translating it yields CAGTAGLNYGYTF. The rearrangement joins TRBV5-4 to TRBJ1-2; D uncertain. The CDR3 loop spans 13 amino acids. Trimming took off 10 bases at V and 1 base at J, with 14 bases between the two ends. Germline values: CDR1 SGHNT, CDR2 YYREEE (reference sequence).

V usage is TRBV9 and J usage is TRBJ1-2; possible D gene TRBD1, 6 bases. Germline V gene data show CDR1 as SGDLS and CDR2 as YYNGEE. This CDR3 is 17 amino acids long. V lost 5 bases and J 4 bases, leaving 24 bases between the germline ends. CDR3 sequence: CASRKGGGGWSGYGYTF. Here the CDR3 DNA reads TGTGCCAGCAGGAAGGGGGGAGGGGGTTGGTCTGGCTATGGCTACACCTTC.

V and J are TRBV18 and TRBJ2-7, with a weak D call TRBD2 (6 bases). The V end lost 3 bases, the J end lost 0 bases, and 15 bases lay between the germline ends. This CDR3 is built from 16 residues. Germline assignment: CDR1 KGHSH and CDR2 LQKENI. As DNA, the CDR3 is TGTGCCAGCTCACCCCTCGGGAGTACCAGCTCCTACGAGCAGTACGTC. As protein: CASSPLGSTSSYEQYV.

This chain joins TRBV7-9 and TRBJ2-1, with 8 bases aligning to TRBD1. The CDR3 is 16 residues long. Germline CDR1 and CDR2: SEHNR and FQNEAQ (reference sequence). J was trimmed by 4 bases and V by 0 bases; bases with no gene match: 5. In nucleotides, the CDR3 is TGTGCCAGCAGCTTAGCTCGACAGGGGAATTACAATGAGCAGTTCTTC. It codes for CASSLARQGNYNEQFF.

V is TRBV5-1 and J is TRBJ2-3; 13 positions agree with TRBD2. With 4 bases clipped from V and 10 bases from J, the junction kept 12 bases outside the gene matches. The CDR3 sequence is 16 residues long. CDR1 SGHRS and CDR2 YFSETQ come from the germline V gene. The CDR3 DNA is TGCGCCAGCAGCCTGACTAGCGGGGGGTCCCAGAGGGCGCAGTATTTT. It specifies CASSLTSGGSQRAQYF.

The chain employs TRBV7-3 and TRBJ1-1; D unresolved. Germline V gives CDR1 SGHTA, CDR2 FQGTGA. CDR3 length equals 15 residues. Trimming took off 5 bases at V and 4 bases at J, with 17 bases between the two ends. CDR3 sequence (DNA): TGTGCCAGCAGCAGATCGGGAGGGTCTAGCACTGAAGCTTTCTTT. It encodes CASSRSGGSSTEAFF.

The CDR3: CATTEGGGLAGAYEQYF. The CDR3 DNA reads as TGTGCCACCACTGAGGGGGGGGGACTAGCGGGGGCCTACGAGCAGTACTTC. The chain combines TRBV5-4 with TRBJ2-7, with 14 bases lining up with TRBD2. CDR1 SGHNT and CDR2 YYREEE come from the germline V gene (reference sequence). The V and J ends lost 9 bases and 2 bases, in that order; junction bases with no gene match: 13. The CDR3 has 17 amino acids. The full variable domain, its missing parts supplied by reference TRBV5-4 and TRBJ2-7, is ETGVTQSPTHLIKTRGQQVTLRCSSQSGHNTVSWYQQALGQGPQFIFQYYREEENGRGNFPPRFSGLQFPNYSSELNVNALELDDSALYLCATTEGGGLAGAYEQYFGPGTRLTVT.

This chain joins TRBV5-1 and TRBJ2-7, with D possibly being TRBD2 (5 bases). V lost 3 bases and J lost 6, with 16 bases in between. Looked up from germline, CDR1 is SGHRS and CDR2 is YFSETQ. This CDR3 region has 14 residues. The DNA of the CDR3 is TGCGCCAGCAGCTCCCAATATTGGGCGGGCGAGCAGTACTTC. It yields the protein CASSSQYWAGEQYF. Full variable domain (outside the CDR3, taken from reference TRBV5-1 and TRBJ2-7): KAGVTQTPRYLIKTRGQQVTLSCSPISGHRSVSWYQQTPGQGLQFLFEYFSETQRNKGNFPGRFSGRQFSNSRSEMNVSTLELGDSALYLCASSSQYWAGEQYFGPGTRLTVT.

The rearrangement links TRBV5-1 to TRBJ1-2; 9 positions match TRBD1. V shed 4 bases and J 4 bases; nucleotides not matched to a gene: 11. This CDR3 contains 16 residues. Germline-derived CDR1 and CDR2 are SGHRS and YFSETQ. The CDR3 bases are TGCGCCAGCAGCATGCGTCCGGGACAGGGACCCTATGGCTACACCTTC. This gives the protein CASSMRPGQGPYGYTF.

The V gene is TRBV5-6, the J gene TRBJ2-5; a possible D gene is TRBD1 (5 bases). Trimming took off 4 bases at V and 2 bases at J, with 12 bases between the two ends. The CDR3 totals 14 residues. CDR1 SGHDT and CDR2 YYEEEE come from the germline V gene. The CDR3: CASSQAGPQETQYF. CDR3 nucleotide sequence: TGTGCCAGCAGCCAGGCAGGGCCTCAAGAGACCCAGTACTTC. Combining the CDR3 with reference TRBV5-6 and TRBJ2-5 gives the whole variable domain DAGVTQSPTHLIKTRGQQVTLRCSPKSGHDTVSWYQQALGQGPQFIFQYYEEEERQRGNFPDRFSGHQFPNYSSELNVNALLLGDSALYLCASSQAGPQETQYFGPGTRLLVL.

Concerning this clone itself: Germline is not matched at one junction end, which may reflect a read error. V gene TRBV4-3 combines with J gene TRBJ2-1; 8 bases map to TRBD2. The CDR3 loop spans 16 amino acids. CDR1 LGHNA and CDR2 YSLEER come from the germline V gene. CDR3 nucleotides: TGCGCCAGCACCCAAGCCACTAGCGGCCACTACAATGAGCAGTTCTTC. Translation gives CASTQATSGHYNEQFF.

V gene TRBV19 combines with J gene TRBJ1-5; D not certain. Trimming took 6 bases from V and 1 from J, leaving 10 bases between them. The length of the CDR3 is 14 residues. Germline V gene lookup returns CDR1 LNHDA and CDR2 SQIVND (reference sequence). CDR3 in DNA: TGTGCCAGTAGCTCATACACCAGCAATCAGCCCCAGCATTTT. Protein sequence: CASSSYTSNQPQHF.

This clone was recorded only once. The chain uses TRBV5-5 and TRBJ1-1; the match to TRBD1 covers 7 bases. The CDR3 extends over 12 amino acids. The germline V gene has CDR1 SGHKS and CDR2 YYEKEE (reference sequence). Unmatched junction bases numbered 8, after V lost 4 bases and J lost 11 bases. Here the CDR3 reads CASSERDRGAFF. CDR3 nucleotides: TGTGCCAGCAGCGAAAGGGACAGAGGGGCTTTCTTT. The variable domain in full, with the rest retrieved from reference TRBV5-5 and TRBJ1-1, is DAGVTQSPTHLIKTRGQQVTLRCSPISGHKSVSWYQQVLGQGPQFIFQYYEKEERGRGNFPDRFSARQFPNYSSELNVNALLLGDSALYLCASSERDRGAFFGQGTRLTVV.

The chain links TRBV4-3 to TRBJ1-2; D uncertain. CDR3 size: 12 residues. Trimming stripped 1 base from V and 2 bases from J, with 2 bases between. Germline lookup yields CDR1 LGHNA and CDR2 YSLEER. The CDR3 sequence: CASSQANYGYTF. Written as DNA, the CDR3 is TGCGCCAGCAGCCAAGCGAACTATGGCTACACCTTC.

V is TRBV4-1 and J is TRBJ1-5; weak D call: TRBD1 (5 bases). Germline values: CDR1 MGHRA, CDR2 YSYEKL. The CDR3 spans 14 residues. The ends were cut back, 4 bases at V and 0 bases at J, with 7 bases in the middle. CDR3 in amino acids: CASSPTDSNQPQHF. Written as DNA, the CDR3 is TGCGCCAGCAGCCCGACAGATAGCAATCAGCCCCAGCATTTT.

The gene calls are TRBV25-1 and TRBJ1-4, with D tentatively TRBD1 (6 bases). The V gene lost 3 bases and the J gene lost 4 bases, with 15 bases spanning the gap. CDR3 length equals 16 residues. The germline gives CDR1 MGHDK, CDR2 SYGVNS. CDR3 sequence (DNA): TGTGCCAGCAGTGACTCCAGGACAGTATTTAATGAAAAACTGTTTTTT. Its translation is CASSDSRTVFNEKLFF.

The chain is built from TRBV29-1 and TRBJ2-3; 9 nucleotides line up with TRBD1. Germline-derived CDR1 and CDR2 are SQVTM and ANQGSEA. Losses at the gene ends were 6 bases for V and 4 bases for J; bases not matched to a gene: 5. The CDR3 loop spans 13 amino acids. The CDR3 sequence: CSVATGGADTQYF. The CDR3 nucleotides are TGCAGCGTGGCTACAGGGGGCGCAGATACGCAGTATTTT.

The V call is TRBV2, the J call TRBJ1-6; 10 bases agree with TRBD1. J was trimmed by 5 bases and V by 6 bases; bases with no gene match: 4. The CDR3 extends over 15 amino acids. CDR1 is SNHLY and CDR2 is FYNNEI in the germline V gene. CDR3 sequence reads: CASSRGQGNNSPLHF. CDR3 DNA sequence: TGTGCCAGCAGCAGGGGACAGGGGAATAATTCACCCCTCCACTTT.

The chain joins TRBV28 to TRBJ1-2, with TRBD1 identical over 8 bases. Germline CDR1 is MDHEN and CDR2 is SYDVKM. This CDR3 is built from 15 residues. The J segment lost 3 bases and the V segment lost 6 bases, leaving 9 bases of the junction unmatched. For the CDR3, the DNA is TGTGCCAGCAGGTCAACAGGGGGTACGGACTATGGCTACACCTTC. Translating it yields CASRSTGGTDYGYTF.

The chain couples TRBV29-1 to TRBJ1-1; maybe TRBD1 (6 bases). CDR3 length: 14 residues. Germline loops: CDR1 SQVTM, CDR2 ANQGSEA. V was trimmed by 5 bases and J by 0 bases, leaving 13 bases between them. For the CDR3, the DNA is TGCAGCGTTACTCCGGGGGGCGTGAACACTGAAGCTTTCTTT. Its protein is CSVTPGGVNTEAFF.

This clone was detected once. The chain joins TRBV29-1 to TRBJ1-2, with a weak D call TRBD1 (5 bases). Per the germline V gene, CDR1 is SQVTM and CDR2 is ANQGSEA. V lost 3 bases, J lost 4 bases, and 6 bases lay in between. CDR3 length: 11 residues. This chain's CDR3 is CSVDQGYGYTF. In nucleotides, the CDR3 is TGCAGCGTTGACCAGGGCTATGGCTACACCTTC.

The chain couples TRBV15 to TRBJ1-1, with 7 bases lining up with TRBD1. The germline CDR1 and CDR2 sequences are LNHNV and YYDKDF (reference sequence). V shed 4 bases and J 5 bases; nucleotides not matched to a gene: 4. The CDR3 totals 13 residues. CDR3 sequence: CATSTLQGTEAFF. The CDR3 coding sequence is TGTGCCACCAGCACCCTACAGGGGACTGAAGCTTTCTTT.

This clone came up once. The chain uses TRBV5-4 and TRBJ2-4; D is possibly TRBD2 (6 bases). The germline V gene encodes CDR1 SGHNT and CDR2 YYREEE (reference sequence). V lost 0 bases to trimming and J lost 9 bases, with 13 bases between them. The CDR3 is 14 residues long. The CDR3 DNA reads TGTGCCAGCAGCTTGGGGGGTGACGGGAGCATTCAGTACTTC. Its translation: CASSLGGDGSIQYF.

This sequence joins TRBV2 and TRBJ2-3; weak D call: TRBD2 (5 bases). Trimming took 3 bases from V and 2 from J, leaving 9 bases between them. The CDR3 consists of 14 residues. CDR1 SNHLY and CDR2 FYNNEI come from the germline V gene. The CDR3 sequence: CASSEGADTDTQYF. In DNA form, the CDR3 reads TGTGCCAGCAGTGAGGGAGCAGACACAGATACGCAGTATTTT.

A note on this clone: This same CDR3 is encoded by further DNA sequences in the sample. V usage is TRBV2 and J usage is TRBJ1-1, with D perhaps matching TRBD1 (6 bases). The CDR3 has 14 residues. Germline V gives CDR1 SNHLY, CDR2 FYNNEI. With 4 bases removed from V and 1 base from J, the gap between germline ends came to 10 bases. The DNA of the CDR3 is TGTGCCAGCAGTGTTGAAGGGGGGAACACTGAAGCTTTCTTT. Protein sequence: CASSVEGGNTEAFF.

This chain links TRBV5-1 with TRBJ2-3; TRBD1 aligns across 8 bases. Germline V CDR1 and CDR2: SGHRS, YFSETQ. The CDR3 sequence is 15 residues long. After removal of 2 bases from V and 4 bases from J, the junction contained 6 bases not matched to a gene. CDR3 sequence (DNA): TGCGCCAGCAGCTTAGCAGGGGGCAGTGCAGATACGCAGTATTTT. Residues: CASSLAGGSADTQYF. Full variable domain (remainder filled in from reference TRBV5-1 and TRBJ2-3): KAGVTQTPRYLIKTRGQQVTLSCSPISGHRSVSWYQQTPGQGLQFLFEYFSETQRNKGNFPGRFSGRQFSNSRSEMNVSTLELGDSALYLCASSLAGGSADTQYFGPGTRLTVL.

The table lists this clone with a few counts. The chain has TRBV6-1 and TRBJ2-1; D is perhaps TRBD2 (5 bases). CDR3 length: 14 amino acids. CDR1 and CDR2 (germline): MNHNS, SASEGT. Trimming removed 3 bases at V and 8 bases at J, with 14 bases between. CDR3 amino acids: CASSDAGGPDEQFF. Written as DNA, the CDR3 is TGTGCCAGCAGTGACGCGGGTGGTCCGGATGAGCAGTTCTTC.

The V and J genes are TRBV5-6 and TRBJ2-7; the D gene is possibly TRBD1 (5 bases). In germline, CDR1 is SGHDT, CDR2 YYEEEE. This CDR3 comprises 16 residues. V was shortened by 4 bases and J by 1 base, with 18 bases between the two germline ends. The CDR3 region is CASSPNSKGLSYEQYF. The CDR3 coding sequence is TGTGCCAGCAGCCCGAACAGTAAGGGGTTGTCCTACGAGCAGTACTTC.

This clone is a singleton in its sample. The chain couples TRBV7-9 to TRBJ2-5; 13 bases map to TRBD2. The CDR3 has 14 amino acids. V trimming: 6 bases; J trimming: 5 bases; junction bases outside the gene matches: 3. CDR1 and CDR2 (germline): SEHNR, FQNEAQ (reference sequence). In nucleotides, the CDR3 is TGTGCCAGCAGACTAGCGGGGGGGCTGGAGACCCAGTACTTC. Translated, it gives CASRLAGGLETQYF.